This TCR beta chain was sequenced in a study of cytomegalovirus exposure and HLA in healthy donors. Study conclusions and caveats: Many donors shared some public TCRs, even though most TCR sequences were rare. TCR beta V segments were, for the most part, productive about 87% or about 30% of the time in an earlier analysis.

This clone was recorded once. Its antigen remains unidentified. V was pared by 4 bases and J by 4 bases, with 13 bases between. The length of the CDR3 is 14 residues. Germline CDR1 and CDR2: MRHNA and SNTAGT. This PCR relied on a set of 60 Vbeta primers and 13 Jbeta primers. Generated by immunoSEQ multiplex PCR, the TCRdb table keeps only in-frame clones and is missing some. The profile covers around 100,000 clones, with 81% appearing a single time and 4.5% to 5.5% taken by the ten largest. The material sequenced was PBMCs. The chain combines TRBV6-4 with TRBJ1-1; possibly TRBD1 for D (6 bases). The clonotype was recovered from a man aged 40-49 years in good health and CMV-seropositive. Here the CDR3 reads CASSGGQGSTEAFF. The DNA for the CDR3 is TGTGCCAGCAGTGGGGGCCAGGGGTCCACTGAAGCTTTCTTT.